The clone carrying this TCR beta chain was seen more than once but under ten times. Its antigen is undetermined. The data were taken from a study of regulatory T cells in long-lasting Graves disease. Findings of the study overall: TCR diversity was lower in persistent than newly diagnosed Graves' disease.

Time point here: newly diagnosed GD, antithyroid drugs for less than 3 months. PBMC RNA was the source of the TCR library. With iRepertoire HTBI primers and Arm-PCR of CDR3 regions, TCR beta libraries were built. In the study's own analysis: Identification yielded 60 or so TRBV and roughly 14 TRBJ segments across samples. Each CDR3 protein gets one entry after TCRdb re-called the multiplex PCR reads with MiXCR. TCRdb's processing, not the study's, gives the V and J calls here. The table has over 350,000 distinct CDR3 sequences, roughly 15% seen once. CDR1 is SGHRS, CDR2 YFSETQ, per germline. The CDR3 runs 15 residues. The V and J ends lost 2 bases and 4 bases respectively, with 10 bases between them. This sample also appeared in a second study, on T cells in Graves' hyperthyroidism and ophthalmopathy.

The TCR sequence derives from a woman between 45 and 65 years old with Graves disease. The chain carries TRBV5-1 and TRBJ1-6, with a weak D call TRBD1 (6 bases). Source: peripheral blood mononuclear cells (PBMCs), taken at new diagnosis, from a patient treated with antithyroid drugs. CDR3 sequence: CASSLGQSYNSPLHF. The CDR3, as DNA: TGCGCCAGCAGCTTAGGACAGTCTTATAATTCACCCCTCCACTTT.